Listed here are 11 T cell receptor beta chains from one sample, sequenced in a study of Ad26.COV2.S vaccination and SARS-CoV-2 variants (dated by TCRdb to the early 2020s). The library relied on the immunoSEQ multiplex PCR assay. TCRdb limited this immuneACCESS table to in-frame rearrangements with V and J called. A share of clones is missing; checked studies link under half to unresolved V genes, and the rest is unexplained. The sample table records around 450,000 clones; roughly 89% of these occur just once. 2% to 3% of the sample comes from the top ten. The treatment or condition tag for this specimen amounts to: about 20 received Ad26.COV2.S at low or high dose, single or two shots; several received placebo; per-sample allocation not given. For vaccine and placebo recipients, the sequenced repertoires came from samples collected on day 63 after the first injection. Source: peripheral blood, taken in a trial of Ad26.COV2.S vaccine versus placebo. The receptors derive from a person aged 18-60 years who received the Ad26.COV2.S COVID-19 vaccine or a placebo.

V is TRBV7-9 and J is TRBJ2-7, with 9 bases identical to TRBD1. Germline trimming cut 7 bases from V and 12 bases from J; bases unmatched to any gene: 13. Germline V gives CDR1 SEHNR, CDR2 FQNEAQ (reference sequence). The CDR3 extends over 13 amino acids. CDR3 sequence reads: CASTPSGTGSWYV. The CDR3 DNA reads as TGTGCCAGCACCCCGTCCGGGACAGGGTCTTGGTACGTC.

This clone was observed a single time. V and J are TRBV19 and TRBJ2-1, with D unresolved. Germline CDR1 reads LNHDA; CDR2 reads SQIVND (reference sequence). V gave up 4 bases and J gave up 0 bases, with 10 bases separating them. The CDR3 is made up of 15 amino acids. The CDR3 DNA reads as TGTGCCAGTAGTAGGGCGGTGAGCTCCTACAATGAGCAGTTCTTC. This gives the protein CASSRAVSSYNEQFF.

The V and J genes are TRBV2 and TRBJ2-5; either TRBD1 or TRBD2 may supply D (5 bases each). Deletions cut 7 bases from V and 0 bases from J, with 15 bases between. Germline V gene lookup returns CDR1 SNHLY and CDR2 FYNNEI. CDR3 length: 15 residues. CDR3 loop: CASIGEQRYQETQYF. Here the CDR3 DNA reads TGTGCCAGCATAGGGGAGCAGCGGTACCAAGAGACCCAGTACTTC. Variable domain in full (rest from reference TRBV2 and TRBJ2-5): EPEVTQTPSHQVTQMGQEVILRCVPISNHLYFYWYRQILGQKVEFLVSFYNNEISEKSEIFDDQFSVERPDGSNFTLKIRSTKLEDSAMYFCASIGEQRYQETQYFGPGTRLLVL.

This clone was counted a single time. CDR3 region: CASSPGTFTSPLHF. CDR3 sequence (DNA): TGTGCCAGCAGTCCGGGGACATTTACCTCACCCCTCCACTTT. The chain is built from TRBV11-2 and TRBJ1-6; weak D call: TRBD1 (6 bases). The length of the CDR3 is 14 residues. Trimming left V 6 bases short and J 10 bases short, with 16 bases between. Germline CDR1 SGHAT, CDR2 FQNNGV.

This clone is a singleton in its sample. The germline gene is not matched at one end of the junction; a read error may be the cause. The gene calls are TRBV13 and TRBJ1-6; TRBD1 might be the D (5 bases). Germline V CDR1 and CDR2: PRHDT, FYEKMQ (reference sequence). The CDR3 extends over 15 amino acids. The CDR3 DNA sequence: TGTGCCAGCAGCCTAGGAGAAGGGGTAGTTTCACCCCTCCACTTT. Translation gives CASSLGEGVVSPLHF.

The chain links TRBV6-6 to TRBJ1-1; possible D gene TRBD1, 6 bases. CDR1 MNHNY and CDR2 SVGAGI come from the germline V gene (reference sequence). This CDR3 has 13 residues. The V end lost 11 bases, the J end lost 0 bases, and 13 bases lay between the germline ends. In DNA form, the CDR3 reads TGTGCCCTTTCAGGGGAAGTGAACACTGAAGCTTTCTTT. This encodes CALSGEVNTEAFF.

The rearrangement uses TRBV6-5 and TRBJ2-6; D is undetermined. Trimming removed 7 bases at V and 0 bases at J, with 7 bases between. This CDR3 is 14 amino acids long. The V gene's germline CDR1 is MNHEY and CDR2 SVGAGI. CDR3 protein: CASKRDSGANVLTF. In DNA form, the CDR3 reads TGTGCCAGCAAGAGAGACTCTGGGGCCAACGTCCTGACTTTC.

The chain carries TRBV19 and TRBJ2-2; the match to TRBD2 covers 14 bases. After removal of 5 bases from V and 1 base from J, the junction contained 3 bases not matched to a gene. There are 17 residues in the CDR3. The germline CDR1 and CDR2 sequences are LNHDA and SQIVND (reference sequence). CDR3 nucleotides: TGTGCCAGTAGTTTGACTAGCGGGGGGGAGAACACCGGGGAGCTGTTTTTT. Protein product: CASSLTSGGENTGELFF.

This clone was picked up a small number of times. J is TRBJ2-1 and V is TRBV9; D is unclear. The CDR3 runs to 13 residues. V lost 0 bases to trimming and J lost 7 bases, with 8 bases between them. Looked up from germline, CDR1 is SGDLS and CDR2 is YYNGEE. The CDR3, as DNA: TGTGCCAGCAGCGTAGGAGGTGATAATGAGCAGTTCTTC. Translating gives CASSVGGDNEQFF.

V is TRBV5-1 and J is TRBJ2-5; D not certain. From germline, CDR1 is SGHRS and CDR2 YFSETQ. V was trimmed by 2 bases and J by 0 bases, leaving 5 bases between them. The CDR3 sequence is 13 residues long. CDR3 region: CASSLAYQETQYF. In DNA form, the CDR3 reads TGCGCCAGCAGCTTAGCGTACCAAGAGACCCAGTACTTC.

The chain is built from TRBV5-4 and TRBJ2-2, with no clear D. Per the germline V gene, CDR1 is SGHNT and CDR2 is YYREEE (reference sequence). V was shortened by 4 bases and J by 0 bases, with 13 bases between the two germline ends. The CDR3 sequence is 16 residues long. The CDR3 DNA follows: TGTGCCAGCAGCCCTACAGCGATAGCGAACACCGGGGAGCTGTTTTTT. Protein: CASSPTAIANTGELFF.